Following are 31 T cell receptor beta chains from one sample sequenced in a study of cytomegalovirus exposure and HLA in healthy donors. Primers: 60 Vbeta forward and 13 Jbeta reverse. The protocol was immunoSEQ multiplex PCR, while the TCRdb copy is restricted to in-frame clones and leaves out a portion. In the table there are under 200,000 clones, 80% to 85% of which are singletons. Specimen: PBMCs. The source of these receptors is a woman aged 18-29 years in good health and CMV-seropositive.

This clone was recorded once. This chain links TRBV4-1 with TRBJ1-2, with 8 positions matching TRBD1. The CDR3 loop spans 15 amino acids. The germline V gene encodes CDR1 MGHRA and CDR2 YSYEKL. V was pared by 0 bases and J by 7 bases, with 7 bases of the junction left unmatched. The CDR3 bases are TGCGCCAGCAGCCAAGACCCCCGGACAGGGACTGGCTACACCTTC. This translates into CASSQDPRTGTGYTF.

This clone showed up just once. J is TRBJ1-1 and V is TRBV5-6; TRBD1 agrees at 11 bases. CDR1 is SGHDT, CDR2 YYEEEE, per germline. CDR3 length: 14 amino acids. V shed 4 bases and J 10 bases; nucleotides not matched to a gene: 9. CDR3 in amino acids: CASSPGQGAVGAFF. CDR3 in DNA: TGTGCCAGCAGCCCCGGACAGGGGGCGGTGGGAGCTTTCTTT.

The chain employs TRBV6-1 and TRBJ2-1, with D possibly TRBD2 on 7 matching bases. The length of the CDR3 is 14 residues. The germline CDR1 and CDR2 sequences are MNHNS and SASEGT. Trimming left V 10 bases short and J 8 bases short, with 21 bases between. The CDR3 here is CATPGGLRVDEQFF. CDR3 coding DNA: TGTGCCACCCCCGGGGGGCTAAGGGTGGATGAGCAGTTCTTC.

The chain recombines TRBV7-2 with TRBJ2-3, with D possibly matching TRBD2 (6 bases). Trimming left V 5 bases short and J 6 bases short, with 12 bases between. This CDR3 comprises 13 residues. Per the germline V gene, CDR1 is SGHTA and CDR2 is FQGNSA. The CDR3 region is CASSGTAGDTQYF. The DNA for the CDR3 is TGTGCCAGCAGCGGGACTGCAGGGGATACGCAGTATTTT.

The chain recombines TRBV7-2 with TRBJ2-1; 7 bases agree with TRBD2. This CDR3 has 13 amino acids. V was clipped by 1 base and J by 9 bases; unmatched bases: 3. Per the germline V gene, CDR1 is SGHTA and CDR2 is FQGNSA. CDR3 residues: CASSLERGGEQFF. As DNA, the CDR3 is TGTGCCAGCAGCTTAGAGCGGGGCGGTGAGCAGTTCTTC.

The V and J genes are TRBV30 and TRBJ1-2, with TRBD1 identical over 10 bases. The germline gives CDR1 GTSNPN, CDR2 SVGIG (reference sequence). V trimming: 0 bases; J trimming: 8 bases; junction bases outside the gene matches: 9. The CDR3 covers 15 residues. CDR3 DNA sequence: TGTGCCTGGAGTGTTATGGGACAGGGGCAGGAGGGCTACACCTTC. It encodes CAWSVMGQGQEGYTF.

This chain connects TRBV5-1 to TRBJ2-1, with 13 bases aligning to TRBD2. This CDR3 spans 16 amino acids. V lost 4 bases to trimming and J lost 8 bases; unmatched junction nucleotides: 9. Germline-derived CDR1 and CDR2 are SGHRS and YFSETQ. This CDR3 is CASSLTGTSGDDEQFF. The DNA for the CDR3 is TGCGCCAGCAGCCTCACCGGGACTAGCGGGGACGATGAGCAGTTCTTC.

This clone was seen only once. The chain uses TRBV18 and TRBJ2-3; maybe TRBD1 (5 bases). Trimming left V 5 bases short and J 4 bases short, with 13 bases between. The length of the CDR3 is 14 residues. Germline CDR1 is KGHSH and CDR2 is LQKENI. CDR3 nucleotide sequence: TGTGCCAGCTCATTCGAACAAGGGGCAGATACGCAGTATTTT. Its translation: CASSFEQGADTQYF.

Only one count was recorded for this clone. This specimen includes other DNA sequences encoding the same CDR3. This chain joins TRBV30 and TRBJ1-2, with D unresolved. With 2 bases removed from V and 5 bases from J, the gap between germline ends came to 6 bases. The germline V gene encodes CDR1 GTSNPN and CDR2 SVGIG (reference sequence). This CDR3 spans 11 amino acids. This chain's CDR3 is CAWSLYYGYTF. CDR3 nucleotide sequence: TGTGCCTGGAGTCTTTATTATGGCTACACCTTC.

The chain joins TRBV6-5 to TRBJ2-2; 10 nucleotides agree with TRBD1. After removal of 4 bases from V and 3 bases from J, the junction contained 2 bases not matched to a gene. In germline, CDR1 is MNHEY, CDR2 SVGAGI. This CDR3 is 15 amino acids long. DNA for the CDR3: TGTGCCAGCAGTTCGGACAGGGGGTACACCGGGGAGCTGTTTTTT. Its translation: CASSSDRGYTGELFF.

The rearrangement joins TRBV11-3 to TRBJ2-3, with TRBD2 matching 11 bases. V was pared by 3 bases and J by 4 bases, with 3 bases of the junction left unmatched. From germline, CDR1 is SGHNT and CDR2 YENEEA. The CDR3 contains 15 residues. CDR3 amino acids: CASSLGLAEADTQYF. The CDR3 coding sequence is TGTGCCAGCAGCTTGGGACTAGCGGAGGCAGATACGCAGTATTTT.

This sequence joins TRBV11-1 and TRBJ2-7, with 7 bases identical to TRBD1. Germline assignment: CDR1 SGHAT and CDR2 FQDESV (reference sequence). Losses at the gene ends were 5 bases for V and 3 bases for J; bases not matched to a gene: 10. This CDR3 is 15 amino acids long. The CDR3 spells CASSRRQGIGYEQYF. CDR3 bases: TGTGCCAGCAGCCGACGACAGGGAATTGGCTACGAGCAGTACTTC.

This chain uses TRBV7-9 with TRBJ1-4, with a tentative D call TRBD1 (5 bases). CDR1 is SEHNR, CDR2 FQNEAQ, per germline (reference sequence). The CDR3 sequence is 16 residues long. The V and J ends lost 5 bases and 0 bases respectively, with 13 bases between them. This CDR3 reads CASSPPRGATNEKLFF. The CDR3 nucleotides read TGTGCCAGCAGCCCCCCTCGGGGGGCAACTAATGAAAAACTGTTTTTT.

J is TRBJ1-4 and V is TRBV28; D perhaps matches TRBD1 (5 bases). In germline, CDR1 is MDHEN, CDR2 SYDVKM. The CDR3 contains 13 residues. With 9 bases removed from V and 3 bases from J, the gap between germline ends came to 11 bases. The CDR3 sequence: CASFRGANEKLFF. The CDR3 bases are TGTGCCAGTTTTCGGGGGGCTAATGAAAAACTGTTTTTT.

This clone was found a few times. The chain links TRBV5-4 to TRBJ1-5; possibly TRBD1 for D (5 bases). This CDR3 is 15 amino acids long. The V and J ends lost 2 bases and 3 bases respectively, with 12 bases between them. Germline-derived CDR1 and CDR2 are SGHNT and YYREEE (reference sequence). The CDR3 DNA is TGTGCCAGCAGCTTATGCAGGGTCGACAATCAGCCCCAGCATTTT. It specifies CASSLCRVDNQPQHF.

The chain's CDR3 is CASYRTGGSYEQYV. CDR3 DNA: TGTGCCAGCTACCGGACAGGGGGCAGCTACGAGCAGTACGTC. The chain is built from TRBV27 and TRBJ2-7; 11 bases align to TRBD1. V was pared by 8 bases and J by 3 bases, with 6 bases of the junction left unmatched. This CDR3 comprises 14 residues. Germline V lookup: CDR1 MNHEY, CDR2 SMNVEV (reference sequence).

The rearrangement links TRBV14 to TRBJ1-2; a possible D gene is TRBD1 (6 bases). The CDR3 totals 16 residues. Germline V gene lookup returns CDR1 SGHDN and CDR2 FVKESK. The V end was cut by 4 bases, the J end by 0 bases, with 15 bases between. The CDR3 here is CASSPFGQSSNYGYTF. The CDR3 DNA reads as TGTGCCAGCAGCCCCTTCGGACAGTCTTCTAACTATGGCTACACCTTC.

This chain connects TRBV5-6 to TRBJ2-5; D ambiguous. CDR3 size: 14 residues. Germline V lookup: CDR1 SGHDT, CDR2 YYEEEE. V was cut by 0 bases and J by 0 bases, with 6 bases left in between. The CDR3 DNA follows: TGTGCCAGCAGCTTGGTCCAGTACCAAGAGACCCAGTACTTC. This sequence encodes CASSLVQYQETQYF.

The J gene is TRBJ2-3, the V gene TRBV5-1; TRBD1 matches 8 bases. With V trimmed by 4 bases and J by 1 base, 8 bases remained unmatched. Germline CDR1 is SGHRS and CDR2 is YFSETQ. The CDR3 contains 16 residues. CDR3 protein: CASSQEDRGGTDTQYF. The CDR3 region has the DNA TGCGCCAGCAGCCAAGAAGACAGGGGCGGCACAGATACGCAGTATTTT.

The rearrangement links TRBV7-3 to TRBJ2-5, with 11 bases identical to TRBD1. V lost 4 bases to trimming and J lost 4 bases; unmatched junction nucleotides: 5. The CDR3 consists of 15 residues. From germline, CDR1 is SGHTA and CDR2 FQGTGA. The CDR3 region is CASSWTGGERETQYF. The CDR3 DNA reads TGTGCCAGCAGCTGGACAGGGGGCGAGAGAGAGACCCAGTACTTC.

CDR3 sequence (DNA): TGTGCCAGCACCAACCCCGGGGGGGTGGAGGGCTACACCTTC. This gives the protein CASTNPGGVEGYTF. The chain combines TRBV7-2 with TRBJ1-2; maybe TRBD1 (5 bases). This CDR3 spans 14 amino acids. Germline V gene sequence: CDR1 SGHTA, CDR2 FQGNSA. Trimming removed 7 bases from V and 8 bases from J, with 20 bases in between.

This chain joins TRBV14 and TRBJ1-2; D not certain. In germline, CDR1 is SGHDN, CDR2 FVKESK. There are 13 residues in the CDR3. V shed 4 bases and J shed 8 bases, with 14 bases lying between them. CDR3 sequence reads: CASSLVPFGGYTF. The CDR3 DNA follows: TGTGCCAGCAGCCTCGTACCCTTCGGGGGCTACACCTTC.

This rearrangement joins TRBV19 to TRBJ2-3; D is perhaps TRBD1 (5 bases). The ends were cut back, 0 bases at V and 4 bases at J, with 11 bases in the middle. Germline values: CDR1 LNHDA, CDR2 SQIVND (reference sequence). There are 15 residues in the CDR3. CDR3 nucleotide sequence: TGTGCCAGTAGTATAGAAGGGGCAAGGGCAGATACGCAGTATTTT. Its translation is CASSIEGARADTQYF.

The V call is TRBV19, the J call TRBJ2-3, with 9 bases fitting TRBD1. The CDR3 is 15 amino acids. Germline loops: CDR1 LNHDA, CDR2 SQIVND (reference sequence). J was trimmed by 0 bases and V by 6 bases; bases with no gene match: 4. In nucleotides, the CDR3 is TGTGCCAGTAGCATGGGACAGGGTAGCACAGATACGCAGTATTTT. It encodes CASSMGQGSTDTQYF.

The chain joins TRBV4-1 to TRBJ2-7; TRBD2 aligns across 10 bases. V was pared by 1 base and J by 2 bases, with 8 bases of the junction left unmatched. The CDR3 is 17 residues long. Germline-derived CDR1 and CDR2 are MGHRA and YSYEKL. Written as DNA, the CDR3 is TGCGCCAGCAGCCAAGGTACTAGCGGGGTGATAGCCTACGAGCAGTACTTC. Amino acid sequence: CASSQGTSGVIAYEQYF.

In its sample, this clone was seen a few times. The chain links TRBV11-2 to TRBJ1-1; no clear D gene. V gave up 2 bases and J gave up 4 bases, with 5 bases separating them. This CDR3 contains 12 residues. The germline V gene encodes CDR1 SGHAT and CDR2 FQNNGV. CDR3 DNA: TGTGCCAGCAGCTTATTACTCACTGAAGCTTTCTTT. As protein: CASSLLLTEAFF.

This clone was recorded only once. The chain uses TRBV5-5 and TRBJ2-3; 7 bases line up with TRBD2. This CDR3 contains 16 residues. V trimming: 1 base; J trimming: 6 bases; junction bases outside the gene matches: 11. CDR1 is SGHKS and CDR2 is YYEKEE in the germline V gene (reference sequence). The CDR3 region is CASSLRGDGGGDTQYF. CDR3 sequence (DNA): TGTGCCAGCAGCTTGAGGGGTGACGGGGGAGGGGATACGCAGTATTTT.

The rearrangement joins TRBV28 to TRBJ2-7, with no clear D. Germline assignment: CDR1 MDHEN and CDR2 SYDVKM. Trimming took 6 bases from V and 0 from J, leaving 15 bases between them. The CDR3 spans 15 residues. The CDR3 spells CASSPPGQVSYEQYF. The CDR3, as DNA: TGTGCCAGCAGCCCCCCCGGCCAGGTCTCCTACGAGCAGTACTTC.

The chain recombines TRBV5-1 with TRBJ1-1, with D perhaps matching TRBD1 (5 bases). The CDR3 length is 16 residues. Per germline, CDR1 SGHRS and CDR2 YFSETQ. Trimming stripped 0 bases from V and 0 bases from J, with 12 bases between. CDR3 coding DNA: TGCGCCAGCAGCTTGGAGCCCAACAGGATGAACACTGAAGCTTTCTTT. Its protein is CASSLEPNRMNTEAFF.

This clone was seen only a few times. The chain is built from TRBV6-5 and TRBJ1-5; perhaps TRBD1 as D (5 bases). Between the trimmed V and J ends, which lost 5 bases and 1 base, there was a span of 12 bases. This CDR3 has 15 amino acids. The germline CDR1 and CDR2 sequences are MNHEY and SVGAGI. The CDR3 protein is CASSGDSGSNQPQHF. CDR3 sequence (DNA): TGTGCCAGCAGTGGGGACTCCGGCAGCAATCAGCCCCAGCATTTT.

The V and J genes are TRBV5-1 and TRBJ1-4, with 8 bases fitting TRBD1. Looked up from germline, CDR1 is SGHRS and CDR2 is YFSETQ. The CDR3 contains 14 residues. Trimming cost V 4 bases and J 4 bases; bases outside gene matches: 3. CDR3 residues: CASSPDRVNEKLFF. CDR3 DNA: TGCGCCAGCAGCCCGGACAGGGTTAATGAAAAACTGTTTTTT.